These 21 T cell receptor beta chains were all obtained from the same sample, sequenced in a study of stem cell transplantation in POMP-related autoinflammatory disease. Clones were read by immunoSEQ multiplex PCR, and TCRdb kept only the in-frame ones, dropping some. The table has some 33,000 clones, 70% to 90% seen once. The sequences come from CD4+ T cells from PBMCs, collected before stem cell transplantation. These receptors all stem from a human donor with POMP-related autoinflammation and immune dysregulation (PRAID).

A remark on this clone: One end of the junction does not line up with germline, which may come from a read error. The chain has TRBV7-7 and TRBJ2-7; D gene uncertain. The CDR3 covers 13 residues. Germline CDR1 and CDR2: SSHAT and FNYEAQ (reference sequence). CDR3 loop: CASSPHFGSEQYF. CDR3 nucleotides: TGTGCTAGCAGCCCCCATTTCGGGTCCGAGCAGTACTTC.

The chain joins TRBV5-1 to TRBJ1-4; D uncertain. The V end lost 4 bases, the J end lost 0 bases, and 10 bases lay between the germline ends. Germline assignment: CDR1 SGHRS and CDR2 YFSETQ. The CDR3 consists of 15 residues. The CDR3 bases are TGCGCCAGCAGCCCAACTGGGGCAACTAATGAAAAACTGTTTTTT. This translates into CASSPTGATNEKLFF.

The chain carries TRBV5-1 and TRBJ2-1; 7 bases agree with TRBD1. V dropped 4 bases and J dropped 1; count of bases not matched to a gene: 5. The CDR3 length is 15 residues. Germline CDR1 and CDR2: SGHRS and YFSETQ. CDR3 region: CASSPLQGSYNEQFF. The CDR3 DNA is TGCGCCAGCAGCCCGCTACAGGGGTCCTACAATGAGCAGTTCTTC.

The CDR3 bases are TGTGCCAGCAGCCAAGATTGGGGCAGGTCTGGCTCTGGAAACACCATATATTTT. Amino acid sequence: CASSQDWGRSGSGNTIYF. This chain joins TRBV4-2 and TRBJ1-3; tentative D call: TRBD1 (5 bases). This CDR3 comprises 18 residues. From germline, CDR1 is LGHNA and CDR2 YNFKEQ. Trimming shortened V by 0 bases and J by 0 bases, and 15 bases separated the two germline ends.

The CDR3 coding sequence is TGTGCCATCAGCACTCTCGGGCCGAACACCGGGGAGCTGTTTTTT. This sequence encodes CAISTLGPNTGELFF. The J gene is TRBJ2-2, the V gene TRBV10-3; D is unclear. This CDR3 comprises 15 residues. Germline assignment: CDR1 ENHRY and CDR2 SYGVKD. The ends were cut back, 6 bases at V and 0 bases at J, with 11 bases in the middle.

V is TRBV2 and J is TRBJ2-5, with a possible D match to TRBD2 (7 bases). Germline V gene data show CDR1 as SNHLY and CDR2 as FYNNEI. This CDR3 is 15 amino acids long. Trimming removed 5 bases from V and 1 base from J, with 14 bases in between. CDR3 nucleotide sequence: TGTGCCAGCAGTTTACGGGGGGCCCTCCAAGAGACCCAGTACTTC. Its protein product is CASSLRGALQETQYF.

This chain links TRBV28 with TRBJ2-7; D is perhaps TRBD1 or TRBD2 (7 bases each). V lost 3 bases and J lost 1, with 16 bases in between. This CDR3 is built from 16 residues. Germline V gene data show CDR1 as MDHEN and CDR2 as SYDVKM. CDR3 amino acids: CASSFSTGRGSYEQYF. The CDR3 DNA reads TGTGCCAGCAGTTTCTCGACAGGGAGGGGATCCTACGAGCAGTACTTC.

The CDR3 loop reads CASSQRWRSAYEQYF. DNA of the CDR3: TGTGCCAGCAGCCAAAGGTGGAGGAGTGCCTACGAGCAGTACTTC. The chain carries TRBV11-1 and TRBJ2-7, with D perhaps matching TRBD2 (5 bases). The germline V and J ends were trimmed by 5 bases and 2 bases, with 16 bases remaining between them. Germline V gene lookup returns CDR1 SGHAT and CDR2 FQDESV (reference sequence). CDR3 length: 15 residues.

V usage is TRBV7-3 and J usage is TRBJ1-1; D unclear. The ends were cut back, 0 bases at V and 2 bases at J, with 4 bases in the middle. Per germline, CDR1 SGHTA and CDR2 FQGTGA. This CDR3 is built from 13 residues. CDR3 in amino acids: CASSLTVNTEAFF. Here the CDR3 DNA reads TGTGCCAGCAGCTTAACGGTTAACACTGAAGCTTTCTTT.

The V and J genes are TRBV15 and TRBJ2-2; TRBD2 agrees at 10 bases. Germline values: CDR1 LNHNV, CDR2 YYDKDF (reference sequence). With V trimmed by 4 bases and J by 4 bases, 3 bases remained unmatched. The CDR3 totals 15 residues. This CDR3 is CATSTGLAATGELFF. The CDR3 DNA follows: TGTGCCACCAGCACAGGACTAGCGGCCACCGGGGAGCTGTTTTTT.

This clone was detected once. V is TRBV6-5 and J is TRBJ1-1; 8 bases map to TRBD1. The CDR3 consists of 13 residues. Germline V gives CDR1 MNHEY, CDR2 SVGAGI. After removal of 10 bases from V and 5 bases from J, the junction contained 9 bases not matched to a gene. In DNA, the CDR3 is TGTGCCACCAGGCAGGGGGCGCGAACTGAAGCTTTCTTT. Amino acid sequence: CATRQGARTEAFF.

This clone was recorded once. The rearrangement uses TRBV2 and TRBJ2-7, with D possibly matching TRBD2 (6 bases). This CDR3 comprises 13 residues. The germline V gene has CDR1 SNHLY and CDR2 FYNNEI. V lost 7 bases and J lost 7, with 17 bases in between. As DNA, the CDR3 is TGTGCCAGCATGGCGGGGAAGGCGAGAGAGCAGTACTTC. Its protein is CASMAGKAREQYF.

As DNA, the CDR3 is TGTGCCAGTAGTCCCGGGAGGAGAGATACGCAGTATTTT. It yields the protein CASSPGRRDTQYF. The chain joins TRBV19 to TRBJ2-3, with 7 nucleotides matching TRBD2. The CDR3 is 13 amino acids. V lost 5 bases to trimming and J lost 5 bases; unmatched junction nucleotides: 4. CDR1 and CDR2 (germline): LNHDA, SQIVND (reference sequence).

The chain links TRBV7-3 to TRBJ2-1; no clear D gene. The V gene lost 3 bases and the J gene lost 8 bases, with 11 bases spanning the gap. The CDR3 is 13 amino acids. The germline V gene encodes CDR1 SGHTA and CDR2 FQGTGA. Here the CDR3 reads CASSLQVSDEQFF. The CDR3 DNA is TGTGCCAGCAGCTTGCAGGTTTCCGATGAGCAGTTCTTC.

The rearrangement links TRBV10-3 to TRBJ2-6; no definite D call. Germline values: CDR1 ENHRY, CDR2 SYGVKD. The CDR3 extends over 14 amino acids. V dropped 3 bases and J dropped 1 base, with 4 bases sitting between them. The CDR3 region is CAISEQSGANVLTF. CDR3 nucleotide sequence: TGTGCCATCAGTGAACAGTCTGGGGCCAACGTCCTGACTTTC.

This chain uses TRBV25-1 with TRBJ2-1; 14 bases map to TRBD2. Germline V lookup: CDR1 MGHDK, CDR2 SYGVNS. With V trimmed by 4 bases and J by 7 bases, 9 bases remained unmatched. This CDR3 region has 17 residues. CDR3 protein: CASSVYYGTSGSNEQFF. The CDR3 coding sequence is TGTGCCAGCAGTGTCTATTACGGGACTAGCGGGAGTAATGAGCAGTTCTTC.

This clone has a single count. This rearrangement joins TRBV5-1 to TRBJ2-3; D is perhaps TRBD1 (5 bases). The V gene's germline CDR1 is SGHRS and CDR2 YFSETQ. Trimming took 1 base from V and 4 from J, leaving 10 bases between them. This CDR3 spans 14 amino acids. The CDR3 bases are TGCGCCAGCAGCTTGATAACAGGTTCAGATACGCAGTATTTT. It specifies CASSLITGSDTQYF.

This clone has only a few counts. CDR3 amino acids: CASSAETGKLNQPQHF. The CDR3 bases are TGTGCCAGCAGTGCCGAGACAGGGAAACTAAATCAGCCCCAGCATTTT. The chain links TRBV2 to TRBJ1-5; 7 nucleotides align to TRBD1. Germline V gene sequence: CDR1 SNHLY, CDR2 FYNNEI. This CDR3 is built from 16 residues. Trimming cost V 4 bases and J 4 bases; bases outside gene matches: 10.

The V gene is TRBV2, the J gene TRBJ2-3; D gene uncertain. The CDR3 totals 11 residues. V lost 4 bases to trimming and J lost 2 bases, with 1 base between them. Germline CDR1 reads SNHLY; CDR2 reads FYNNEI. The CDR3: CASSVTDTQYF. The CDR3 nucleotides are TGTGCCAGCAGTGTCACAGATACGCAGTATTTT.

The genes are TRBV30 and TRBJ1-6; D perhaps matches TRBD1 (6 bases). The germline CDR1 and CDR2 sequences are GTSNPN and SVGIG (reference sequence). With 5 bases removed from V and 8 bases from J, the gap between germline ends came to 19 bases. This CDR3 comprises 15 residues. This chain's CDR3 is CAWGRRTVLHSPLHF. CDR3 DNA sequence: TGTGCCTGGGGAAGGAGGACAGTCCTCCATTCACCCCTCCACTTT.

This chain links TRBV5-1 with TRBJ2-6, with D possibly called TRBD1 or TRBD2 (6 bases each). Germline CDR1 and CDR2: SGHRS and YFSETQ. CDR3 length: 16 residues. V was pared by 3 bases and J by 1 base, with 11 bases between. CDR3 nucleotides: TGCGCCAGCAGCTCGGGGGCAGGATCTGGGGCCAACGTCCTGACTTTC. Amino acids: CASSSGAGSGANVLTF.